These 24 T cell receptor beta chains originate from one sample sequenced in a study of blood T cell repertoires in COVID-19 (dated by TCRdb to the early 2020s). Libraries were made using the immunoSEQ multiplex PCR assay. In its TCRdb copy, this immuneACCESS table keeps in-frame sequences only and misses some clones. Where compared with another copy, unresolved V genes explain less than half of these, and the others have no known cause. For this sample the table gives 490,000 or so clones, of which approximately 90% were detected only once. Jointly, the top ten make up 8% to 9.5% of the sample. The sequenced sample was PBMCs or T cells enriched from blood (not recorded which). These TCRs come from an older woman who had recovered from COVID-19.

This chain connects TRBV3-1 (or the pseudogene TRBV3-2) to TRBJ1-1, with 7 bases identical to TRBD1. This CDR3 region has 17 residues. From germline, CDR1 is LGHDT and CDR2 YNNKEL (reference sequence). The trim removed 4 bases at V and 1 base at J, leaving 12 bases unmatched. The CDR3 loop is CASSLRGGGDGNTEAFF. The CDR3 DNA reads TGTGCCAGCAGCCTTAGAGGGGGCGGTGATGGGAACACTGAAGCTTTCTTT.

This clone was seen a single time. This sequence joins TRBV13 and TRBJ2-3, with 7 bases aligning to TRBD2. Trimming removed 6 bases from V and 4 bases from J; junction bases left unmatched: 16. The V gene's germline CDR1 is PRHDT and CDR2 FYEKMQ (reference sequence). The CDR3 has 17 residues. The CDR3 region has the DNA TGTGCCAGCAGAAAAGCCGGGGACTACCTAGCGGCAGATACGCAGTATTTT. As protein: CASRKAGDYLAADTQYF.

The chain has TRBV5-4 and TRBJ1-3; the D gene is possibly TRBD1 (5 bases). The germline V gene has CDR1 SGHNT and CDR2 YYREEE (reference sequence). The CDR3 length is 13 residues. Trimming removed 4 bases at V and 4 bases at J, with 9 bases between. The CDR3 DNA is TGTGCCAGCAGCCCAGGGCCGGGAAACACCATATATTTT. It translates to CASSPGPGNTIYF.

CDR3 amino acids: CASSLQTGGGGQPQHF. DNA of the CDR3: TGTGCCAGTAGTCTCCAAACAGGGGGCGGAGGTCAGCCCCAGCATTTT. The chain has TRBV19 and TRBJ1-5, with 9 bases aligning to TRBD1. The V gene end was trimmed by 5 bases and the J gene end by 6 bases; junction bases not matched to a gene: 11. Per the germline V gene, CDR1 is LNHDA and CDR2 is SQIVND (reference sequence). This CDR3 comprises 16 residues.

The chain is built from TRBV5-5 and TRBJ2-1; no reliable D call. CDR1 and CDR2 (germline): SGHKS, YYEKEE (reference sequence). Trimming stripped 1 base from V and 8 bases from J, with 10 bases between. The CDR3 covers 13 residues. The CDR3 protein is CASSLYLRDEQFF. The CDR3 DNA follows: TGTGCCAGCAGCTTGTATTTACGGGATGAGCAGTTCTTC.

The chain combines TRBV7-2 with TRBJ2-1; 8 bases are shared with TRBD1. The V gene end was trimmed by 1 base and the J gene end by 6 bases; junction bases not matched to a gene: 5. The CDR3 loop spans 15 amino acids. The germline gives CDR1 SGHTA, CDR2 FQGNSA. The CDR3 DNA follows: TGTGCCAGCAGCTTAGTAATCGGGACAGGCAATGAGCAGTTCTTC. Protein sequence: CASSLVIGTGNEQFF.

This chain links TRBV12-5 with TRBJ1-5; maybe TRBD1 (5 bases). Germline loops: CDR1 LGHNT, CDR2 FRNRAP. Trimming shortened V by 0 bases and J by 3 bases, and 15 bases separated the two germline ends. The CDR3 is made up of 17 amino acids. This chain's CDR3 is CASGLVEGVLLNQPQHF. The CDR3 DNA reads TGTGCTAGTGGTTTGGTAGAAGGGGTCCTTCTCAATCAGCCCCAGCATTTT.

The chain couples TRBV2 to TRBJ1-3; possible D gene TRBD1, 5 bases. Germline V lookup: CDR1 SNHLY, CDR2 FYNNEI. The CDR3 has 15 amino acids. Trimming cost V 0 bases and J 4 bases, with 10 bases left between them. The CDR3 is CASSEAGTLGNTIYF. For the CDR3, the DNA is TGTGCCAGCAGTGAAGCGGGGACTCTAGGAAACACCATATATTTT.

The chain employs TRBV18 and TRBJ2-3; TRBD1 agrees at 7 bases. The CDR3 sequence is 16 residues long. Unmatched junction bases numbered 9, after V lost 6 bases and J lost 0 bases. The germline CDR1 and CDR2 sequences are KGHSH and LQKENI. CDR3 amino acids: CASSPIGGPSTDTQYF. For the CDR3, the DNA is TGTGCCAGCTCTCCGATAGGGGGCCCTAGCACAGATACGCAGTATTTT.

The rearrangement joins TRBV24-1 to TRBJ1-5; 8 bases are shared with TRBD1. The length of the CDR3 is 15 residues. The V segment lost 3 bases and the J segment 8 bases; nucleotides outside the gene matches: 8. CDR1 KGHDR and CDR2 SFDVKD come from the germline V gene. The CDR3 DNA reads TGTGCCACCAGTGATCCCGACAGGGGCCCGGAGCCCCAGCATTTT. Translation: CATSDPDRGPEPQHF.

The J gene is TRBJ1-1, the V gene TRBV18; D not resolved. V was cut by 3 bases and J by 0 bases, with 5 bases left in between. CDR3 length equals 13 residues. Germline assignment: CDR1 KGHSH and CDR2 LQKENI. CDR3 sequence (DNA): TGTGCCAGCTCACCTACATTGAACACTGAAGCTTTCTTT. Residues: CASSPTLNTEAFF.

The chain employs TRBV6-2 or TRBV6-3 and TRBJ2-5, with TRBD2 identical over 8 bases. Germline CDR1 and CDR2: MNHEY and SVGEGT. The V and J ends lost 2 bases and 4 bases, in that order; junction bases with no gene match: 3. The CDR3 covers 14 residues. CDR3 amino acids: CASSYGTRVETQYF. In DNA form, the CDR3 reads TGTGCCAGCAGTTACGGGACTAGAGTAGAGACCCAGTACTTC.

The chain combines TRBV5-8 with TRBJ2-7; a possible D gene is TRBD1 (5 bases). Germline V lookup: CDR1 SGHTS, CDR2 YDEGEE. There are 14 residues in the CDR3. The germline V and J ends were trimmed by 3 bases and 2 bases, with 12 bases remaining between them. DNA for the CDR3: TGTGCCAGCAGCTGGGCTAGGGGCACCTACGAGCAGTACTTC. This translates into CASSWARGTYEQYF.

The chain joins TRBV7-9 to TRBJ2-1; perhaps TRBD2 as D (6 bases). This CDR3 comprises 17 residues. The V gene lost 3 bases and the J gene lost 9 bases, with 24 bases spanning the gap. Germline loops: CDR1 SEHNR, CDR2 FQNEAQ (reference sequence). CDR3 amino acids: CASSFPGTGVLAVEQFF. CDR3 nucleotides: TGTGCCAGCAGCTTCCCTGGGACTGGGGTACTAGCAGTTGAGCAGTTCTTC.

V and J are TRBV5-1 and TRBJ1-4, with TRBD1 matching 8 bases. Germline assignment: CDR1 SGHRS and CDR2 YFSETQ. The CDR3 extends over 14 amino acids. V lost 3 bases to trimming and J lost 8 bases; unmatched junction nucleotides: 6. This CDR3 reads CASSYHRDREKLFF. In DNA form, the CDR3 reads TGCGCCAGCAGCTACCATCGGGACAGGGAAAAACTGTTTTTT.

The rearrangement links TRBV12-5 to TRBJ2-7; weak D call: TRBD1 (6 bases). The CDR3 has 14 residues. CDR1 is LGHNT and CDR2 is FRNRAP in the germline V gene. The V end was cut by 1 base, the J end by 4 bases, with 11 bases between. CDR3 in amino acids: CASGLGDTSYEQYF. DNA for the CDR3: TGTGCTAGTGGTTTGGGGGACACTTCTTACGAGCAGTACTTC.

V usage is TRBV4-1 and J usage is TRBJ2-2; D unclear. This CDR3 contains 15 residues. Between the trimmed V and J ends, which lost 1 base and 0 bases, there was a span of 6 bases. In germline, CDR1 is MGHRA, CDR2 YSYEKL. The CDR3 spells CASSQAWPNTGELFF. In DNA form, the CDR3 reads TGCGCCAGCAGCCAAGCCTGGCCGAACACCGGGGAGCTGTTTTTT.

The chain links TRBV5-1 to TRBJ2-7; maybe TRBD1 (5 bases). The germline V gene encodes CDR1 SGHRS and CDR2 YFSETQ. The V and J ends lost 5 bases and 3 bases respectively, with 12 bases between them. The CDR3 length is 13 residues. The CDR3 DNA is TGCGCCAGCAGTTATTCTCAGGGCTACGAGCAGTACGTC. It specifies CASSYSQGYEQYV.

V usage is TRBV5-8 and J usage is TRBJ1-2; weak D call: TRBD1 (6 bases). V lost 4 bases and J lost 4, with 17 bases in between. The length of the CDR3 is 15 residues. Germline lookup yields CDR1 SGHTS and CDR2 YDEGEE. The CDR3 DNA is TGTGCCAGCAGCCCGGGAGGGGGGCTAGGCTATGGCTACACCTTC. Protein sequence: CASSPGGGLGYGYTF. Full variable domain (rest looked up from reference TRBV5-8 and TRBJ1-2): EAGVTQSPTHLIKTRGQQATLRCSPISGHTSVYWYQQALGLGLQFLLWYDEGEERNRGNFPPRFSGRQFPNYSSELNVNALELEDSALYLCASSPGGGLGYGYTFGSGTRLTVV.

The chain uses TRBV2 and TRBJ2-2, with 9 nucleotides matching TRBD1. The CDR3 consists of 17 residues. Germline trimming cut 4 bases from V and 5 bases from J; bases unmatched to any gene: 11. Germline loops: CDR1 SNHLY, CDR2 FYNNEI. The CDR3 loop reads CASSVTGQGIRTGELFF. CDR3 nucleotide sequence: TGTGCCAGCAGTGTTACGGGACAGGGTATAAGAACCGGGGAGCTGTTTTTT.

Remarks on this clone: The identical CDR3 is also encoded by other nucleotide sequences in the sample. The rearrangement joins TRBV10-3 to TRBJ1-6; no clear D gene. The germline gives CDR1 ENHRY, CDR2 SYGVKD. Trimming took 0 bases from V and 10 from J, leaving 7 bases between them. This CDR3 is 13 amino acids long. As DNA, the CDR3 is TGTGCCATCAGTGAGTCGACGGGATCACCCCTCCACTTT. This gives the protein CAISESTGSPLHF.

This chain joins TRBV6-5 and TRBJ1-1, with D possibly being TRBD1 (6 bases). The CDR3 is 14 residues long. Germline V lookup: CDR1 MNHEY, CDR2 SVGAGI. V lost 6 bases to trimming and J lost 4 bases, with 15 bases between them. This CDR3 reads CASRAQGESTEAFF. The CDR3 region has the DNA TGTGCCAGCAGGGCACAGGGAGAGAGCACTGAAGCTTTCTTT.

This clone showed up just once. CDR3 DNA: TGTGCCAGCAGTTATTACAGGGGATCTGGAAACACCATATATTTT. Translating gives CASSYYRGSGNTIYF. This chain joins TRBV6-5 and TRBJ1-3, with 7 bases identical to TRBD1. The V and J ends lost 3 bases and 1 base, in that order; junction bases with no gene match: 3. Germline V CDR1 and CDR2: MNHEY, SVGAGI. The CDR3 length is 15 residues.

The V and J genes are TRBV5-1 and TRBJ2-1; TRBD2 agrees at 7 bases. From germline, CDR1 is SGHRS and CDR2 YFSETQ. This CDR3 spans 14 amino acids. The V gene end was trimmed by 2 bases and the J gene end by 8 bases; junction bases not matched to a gene: 7. The CDR3, as DNA: TGCGCCAGCAGCTTAGCGGGGAGGTCGTATGAGCAGTTCTTC. Residues: CASSLAGRSYEQFF. Looking up the rest from reference TRBV5-1 and TRBJ2-1 gives the full variable domain: KAGVTQTPRYLIKTRGQQVTLSCSPISGHRSVSWYQQTPGQGLQFLFEYFSETQRNKGNFPGRFSGRQFSNSRSEMNVSTLELGDSALYLCASSLAGRSYEQFFGPGTRLTVL.